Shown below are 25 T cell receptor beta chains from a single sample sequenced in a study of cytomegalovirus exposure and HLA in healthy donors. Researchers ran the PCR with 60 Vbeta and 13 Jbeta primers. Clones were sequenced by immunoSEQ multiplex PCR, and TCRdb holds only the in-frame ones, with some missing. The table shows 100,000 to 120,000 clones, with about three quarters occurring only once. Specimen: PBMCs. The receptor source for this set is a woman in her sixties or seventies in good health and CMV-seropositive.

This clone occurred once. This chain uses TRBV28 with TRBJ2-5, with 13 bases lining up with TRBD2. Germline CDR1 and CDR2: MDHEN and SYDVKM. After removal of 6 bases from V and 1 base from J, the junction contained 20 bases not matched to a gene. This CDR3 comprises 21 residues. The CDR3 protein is CASRHATRLAGGPNRQETQYF. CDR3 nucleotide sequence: TGTGCCAGCAGGCACGCGACACGACTAGCGGGAGGCCCTAATCGCCAAGAGACCCAGTACTTC. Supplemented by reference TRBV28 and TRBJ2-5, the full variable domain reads DVKVTQSSRYLVKRTGEKVFLECVQDMDHENMFWYRQDPGLGLRLIYFSYDVKMKEKGDIPEGYSVSREKKERFSLILESASTNQTSMYLCASRHATRLAGGPNRQETQYFGPGTRLLVL.

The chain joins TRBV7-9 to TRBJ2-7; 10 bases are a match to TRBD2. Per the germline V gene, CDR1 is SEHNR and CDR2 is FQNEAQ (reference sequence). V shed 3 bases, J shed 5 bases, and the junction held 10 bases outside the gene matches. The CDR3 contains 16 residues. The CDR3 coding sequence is TGTGCCAGCAGCTTCTACGAAGGGGGGACTAGCGACGAGCAGTACTTC. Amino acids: CASSFYEGGTSDEQYF.

In DNA form, the CDR3 reads TGTGCCAGTAGTATTCGTAGCGGGCGGCGTCCTTACGAGCAGTACTTC. It is translated as CASSIRSGRRPYEQYF. V gene TRBV19 combines with J gene TRBJ2-7; TRBD2 matches at 7 bases. V lost 3 bases and J lost 4; bases outside the gene matches: 12. This CDR3 spans 16 amino acids. CDR1 LNHDA and CDR2 SQIVND come from the germline V gene (reference sequence). The variable domain in full, completed from reference TRBV19 and TRBJ2-7, reads DGGITQSPKYLFRKEGQNVTLSCEQNLNHDAMYWYRQDPGQGLRLIYYSQIVNDFQKGDIAEGYSVSREKKESFPLTVTSAQKNPTAFYLCASSIRSGRRPYEQYFGPGTRLTVT.

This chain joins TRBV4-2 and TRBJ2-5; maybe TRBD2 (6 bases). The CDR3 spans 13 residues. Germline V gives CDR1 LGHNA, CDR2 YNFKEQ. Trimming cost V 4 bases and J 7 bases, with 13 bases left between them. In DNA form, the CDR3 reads TGTGCCAGCAGCCGCGGGGACTCCCGGACCCAGTACTTC. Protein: CASSRGDSRTQYF.

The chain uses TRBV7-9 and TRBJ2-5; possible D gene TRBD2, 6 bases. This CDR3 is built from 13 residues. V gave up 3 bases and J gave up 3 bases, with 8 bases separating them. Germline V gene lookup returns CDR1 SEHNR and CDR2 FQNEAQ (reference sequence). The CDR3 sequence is CASSLVAEETQYF. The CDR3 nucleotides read TGTGCCAGCAGCTTGGTAGCGGAAGAGACCCAGTACTTC.

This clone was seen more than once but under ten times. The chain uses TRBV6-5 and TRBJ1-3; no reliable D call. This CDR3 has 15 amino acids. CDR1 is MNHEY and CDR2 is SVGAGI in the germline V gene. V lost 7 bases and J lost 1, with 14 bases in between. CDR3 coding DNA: TGTGCCAGCACCGAAGGAGGGAGATCTGGAAACACCATATATTTT. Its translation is CASTEGGRSGNTIYF.

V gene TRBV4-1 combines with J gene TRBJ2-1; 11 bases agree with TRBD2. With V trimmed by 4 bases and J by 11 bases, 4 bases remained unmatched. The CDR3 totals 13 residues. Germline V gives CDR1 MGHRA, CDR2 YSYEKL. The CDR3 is CASSLTSGEQQFF. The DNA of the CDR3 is TGCGCCAGCAGCCTGACTAGCGGGGAGCAGCAGTTCTTC.

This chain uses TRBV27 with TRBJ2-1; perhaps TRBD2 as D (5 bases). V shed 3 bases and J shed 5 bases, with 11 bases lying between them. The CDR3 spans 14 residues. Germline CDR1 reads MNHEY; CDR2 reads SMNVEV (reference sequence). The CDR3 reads CASSFRGTHNEQFF. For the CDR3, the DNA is TGTGCCAGCAGTTTCCGGGGTACCCACAATGAGCAGTTCTTC.

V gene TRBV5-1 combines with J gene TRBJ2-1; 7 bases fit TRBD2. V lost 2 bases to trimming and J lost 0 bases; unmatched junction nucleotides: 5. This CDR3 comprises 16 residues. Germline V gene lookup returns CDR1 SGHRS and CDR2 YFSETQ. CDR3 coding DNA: TGCGCCAGCAGCTTCTCTGGCGGGAGCTCCTACAATGAGCAGTTCTTC. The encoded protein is CASSFSGGSSYNEQFF. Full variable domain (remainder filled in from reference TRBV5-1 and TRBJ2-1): KAGVTQTPRYLIKTRGQQVTLSCSPISGHRSVSWYQQTPGQGLQFLFEYFSETQRNKGNFPGRFSGRQFSNSRSEMNVSTLELGDSALYLCASSFSGGSSYNEQFFGPGTRLTVL.

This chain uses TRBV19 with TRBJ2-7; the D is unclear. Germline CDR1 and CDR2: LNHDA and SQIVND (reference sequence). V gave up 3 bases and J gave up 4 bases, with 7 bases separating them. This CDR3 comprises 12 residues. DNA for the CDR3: TGTGCCAGTAGTATTCGAGGTTACGAGCAGTACTTC. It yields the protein CASSIRGYEQYF.

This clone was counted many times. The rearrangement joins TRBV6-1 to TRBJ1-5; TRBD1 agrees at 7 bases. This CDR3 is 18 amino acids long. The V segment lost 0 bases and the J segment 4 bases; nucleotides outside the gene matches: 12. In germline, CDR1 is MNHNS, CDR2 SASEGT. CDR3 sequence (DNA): TGTGCCAGCAGTGAAGCAAGGGGGCGGAGAAGACCTAATCAGCCCCAGCATTTT. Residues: CASSEARGRRRPNQPQHF.

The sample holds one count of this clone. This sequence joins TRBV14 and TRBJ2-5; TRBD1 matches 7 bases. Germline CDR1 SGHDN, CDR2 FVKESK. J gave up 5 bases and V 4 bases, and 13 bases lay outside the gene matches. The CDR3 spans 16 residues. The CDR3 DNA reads TGTGCCAGCAGCCCGACCCGACAGGGCCAAGGGGAGACCCAGTACTTC. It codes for CASSPTRQGQGETQYF.

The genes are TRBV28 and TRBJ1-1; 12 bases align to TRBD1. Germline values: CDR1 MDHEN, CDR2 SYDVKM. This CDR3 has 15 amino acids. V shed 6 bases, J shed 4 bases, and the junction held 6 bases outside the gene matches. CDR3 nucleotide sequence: TGTGCCAGCAGCCCTCGGGGACAGGGGGCCACTGAAGCTTTCTTT. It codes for CASSPRGQGATEAFF.

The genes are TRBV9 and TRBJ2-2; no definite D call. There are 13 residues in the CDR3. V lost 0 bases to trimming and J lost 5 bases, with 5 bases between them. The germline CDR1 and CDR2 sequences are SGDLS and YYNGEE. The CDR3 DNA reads TGTGCCAGCAGCGTAGACGGGACCGGGGAGCTGTTTTTT. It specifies CASSVDGTGELFF.

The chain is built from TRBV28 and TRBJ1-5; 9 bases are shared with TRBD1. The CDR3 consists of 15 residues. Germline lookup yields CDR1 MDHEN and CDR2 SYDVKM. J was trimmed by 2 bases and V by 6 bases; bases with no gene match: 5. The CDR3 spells CASSTTGGGNQPQHF. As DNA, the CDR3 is TGTGCCAGCAGCACGACAGGGGGGGGCAATCAGCCCCAGCATTTT.

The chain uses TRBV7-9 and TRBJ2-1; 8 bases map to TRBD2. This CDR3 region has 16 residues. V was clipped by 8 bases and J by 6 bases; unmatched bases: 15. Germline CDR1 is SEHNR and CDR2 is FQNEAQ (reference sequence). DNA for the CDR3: TGTGCCAGCGATATAAACGGGCTAGCGGGCCTCAATGAGCAGTTCTTC. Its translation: CASDINGLAGLNEQFF.

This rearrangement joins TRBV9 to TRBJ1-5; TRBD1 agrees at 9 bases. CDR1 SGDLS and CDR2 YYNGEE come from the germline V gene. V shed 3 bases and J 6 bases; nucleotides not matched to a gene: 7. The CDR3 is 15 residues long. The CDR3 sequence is CASSEGQGRGQPQHF. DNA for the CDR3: TGTGCCAGCAGCGAGGGACAGGGTCGGGGTCAGCCCCAGCATTTT.

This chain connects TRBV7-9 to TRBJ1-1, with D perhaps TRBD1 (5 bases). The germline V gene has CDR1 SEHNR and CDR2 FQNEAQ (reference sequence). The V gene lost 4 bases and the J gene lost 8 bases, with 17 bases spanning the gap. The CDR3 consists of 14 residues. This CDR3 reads CASSWGRGIEEAFF. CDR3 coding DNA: TGTGCCAGCAGCTGGGGGAGGGGTATCGAGGAAGCTTTCTTT. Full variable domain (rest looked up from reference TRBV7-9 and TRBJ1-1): DTGVSQNPRHKITKRGQNVTFRCDPISEHNRLYWYRQTLGQGPEFLTYFQNEAQLEKSRLLSDRFSAERPKGSFSTLEIQRTEQGDSAMYLCASSWGRGIEEAFFGQGTRLTVV.

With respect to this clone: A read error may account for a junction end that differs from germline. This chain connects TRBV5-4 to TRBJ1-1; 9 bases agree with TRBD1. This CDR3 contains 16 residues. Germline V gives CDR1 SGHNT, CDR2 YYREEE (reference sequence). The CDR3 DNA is TGTGCCAGCAGCCCCTGGACAGGGGAACATCAACTAACCGGGGGCTTT. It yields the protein CASSPWTGEHQLTGGF.

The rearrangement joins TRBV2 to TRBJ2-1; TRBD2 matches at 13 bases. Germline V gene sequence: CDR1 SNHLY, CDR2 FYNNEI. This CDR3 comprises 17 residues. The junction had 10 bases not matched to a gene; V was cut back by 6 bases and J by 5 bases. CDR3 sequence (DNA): TGTGCCAGCAGAGACGACTCCGGACTAGCGGGGGACAATGAGCAGTTCTTC. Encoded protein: CASRDDSGLAGDNEQFF.

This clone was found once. In DNA, the CDR3 is TGTGCCAGCAGACAGGGGACTGAGCAGTTCTTC. The encoded protein is CASRQGTEQFF. The V and J genes are TRBV6-5 and TRBJ2-1, with 7 bases that match TRBD1. V lost 6 bases, J lost 9 bases, and 2 bases stayed unmatched. The CDR3 spans 11 residues. Germline CDR1 MNHEY, CDR2 SVGAGI.

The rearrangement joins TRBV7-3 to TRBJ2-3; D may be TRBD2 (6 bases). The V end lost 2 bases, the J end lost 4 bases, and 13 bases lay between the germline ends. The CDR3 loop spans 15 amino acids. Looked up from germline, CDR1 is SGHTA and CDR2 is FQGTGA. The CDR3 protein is CASSLALGGADTQYF. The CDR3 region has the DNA TGTGCCAGCAGCTTAGCCTTAGGAGGGGCAGATACGCAGTATTTT.

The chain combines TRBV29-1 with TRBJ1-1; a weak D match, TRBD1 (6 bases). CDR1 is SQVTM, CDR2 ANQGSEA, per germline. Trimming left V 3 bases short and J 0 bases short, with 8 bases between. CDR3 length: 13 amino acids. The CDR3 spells CSVDQGMNTEAFF. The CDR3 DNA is TGCAGCGTTGATCAGGGGATGAACACTGAAGCTTTCTTT.

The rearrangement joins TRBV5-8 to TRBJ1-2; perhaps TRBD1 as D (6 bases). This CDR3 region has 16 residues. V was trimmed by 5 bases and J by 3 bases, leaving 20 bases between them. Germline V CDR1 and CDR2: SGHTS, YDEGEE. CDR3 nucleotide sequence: TGTGCCAGCAGGGGGGGGCGTAGGCTGATTGACTATGGCTACACCTTC. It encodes CASRGGRRLIDYGYTF.

The CDR3 protein is CASSYPDRGFTDTQYF. The DNA for the CDR3 is TGTGCCAGCAGTTACCCGGACAGGGGTTTCACAGATACGCAGTATTTT. The chain joins TRBV6-6 to TRBJ2-3, with 9 bases that match TRBD1. The CDR3 has 16 residues. The V segment lost 2 bases and the J segment 2 bases; nucleotides outside the gene matches: 5. The germline V gene encodes CDR1 MNHNY and CDR2 SVGAGI (reference sequence).